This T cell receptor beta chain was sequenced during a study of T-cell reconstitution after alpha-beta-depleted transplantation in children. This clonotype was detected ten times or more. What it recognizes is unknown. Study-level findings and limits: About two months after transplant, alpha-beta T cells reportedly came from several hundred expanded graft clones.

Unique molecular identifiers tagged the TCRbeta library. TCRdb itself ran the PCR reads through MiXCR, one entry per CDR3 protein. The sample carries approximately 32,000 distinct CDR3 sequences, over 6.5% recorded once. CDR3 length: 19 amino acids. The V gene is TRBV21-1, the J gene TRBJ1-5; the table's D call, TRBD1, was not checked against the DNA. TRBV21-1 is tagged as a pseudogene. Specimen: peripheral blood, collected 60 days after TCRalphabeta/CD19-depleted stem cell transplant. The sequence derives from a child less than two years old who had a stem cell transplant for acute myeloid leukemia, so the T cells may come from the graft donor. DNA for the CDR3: TGTGCCAGAGAGTATTGGCCCCGGGACAGAGAGAATAGCAATCAGCCCCAGCATTTT. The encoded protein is CAREYWPRDRENSNQPQHF.